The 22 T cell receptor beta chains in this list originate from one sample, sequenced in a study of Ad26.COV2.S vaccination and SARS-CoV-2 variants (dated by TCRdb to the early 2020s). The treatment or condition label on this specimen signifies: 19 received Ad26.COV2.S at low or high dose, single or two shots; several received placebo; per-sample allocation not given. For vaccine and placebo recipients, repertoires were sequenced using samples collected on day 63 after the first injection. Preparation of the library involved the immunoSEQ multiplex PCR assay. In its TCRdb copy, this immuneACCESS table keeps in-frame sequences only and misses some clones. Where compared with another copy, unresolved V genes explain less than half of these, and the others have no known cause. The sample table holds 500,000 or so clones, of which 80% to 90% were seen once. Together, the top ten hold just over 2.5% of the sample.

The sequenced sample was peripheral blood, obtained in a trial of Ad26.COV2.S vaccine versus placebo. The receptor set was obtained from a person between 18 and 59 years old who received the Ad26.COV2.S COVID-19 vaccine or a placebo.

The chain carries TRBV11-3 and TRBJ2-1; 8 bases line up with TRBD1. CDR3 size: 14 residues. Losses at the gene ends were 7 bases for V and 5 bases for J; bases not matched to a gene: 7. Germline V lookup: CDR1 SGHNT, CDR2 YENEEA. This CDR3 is CASKSDRGNNEQFF. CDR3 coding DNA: TGTGCCAGCAAGAGCGACAGGGGCAACAATGAGCAGTTCTTC.

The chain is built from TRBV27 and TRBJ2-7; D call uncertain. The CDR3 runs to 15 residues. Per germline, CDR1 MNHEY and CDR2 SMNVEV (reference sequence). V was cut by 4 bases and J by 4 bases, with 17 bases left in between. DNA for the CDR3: TGTGCCAGCAGTTCCAAAGGGTCCGGGCCGTACGAGCAGTACTTC. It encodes CASSSKGSGPYEQYF.

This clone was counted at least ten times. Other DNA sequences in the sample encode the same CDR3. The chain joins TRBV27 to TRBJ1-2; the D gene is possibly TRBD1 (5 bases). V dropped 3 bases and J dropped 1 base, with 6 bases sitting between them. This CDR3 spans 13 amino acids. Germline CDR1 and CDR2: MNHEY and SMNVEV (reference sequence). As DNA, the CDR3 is TGTGCCAGCAGTTTTAGGGGTAACTATGGCTACACCTTC. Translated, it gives CASSFRGNYGYTF.

CDR3 sequence: CASSIELGLREKLFF. CDR3 coding DNA: TGTGCCAGTAGTATAGAGCTGGGGTTGAGGGAAAAACTGTTTTTT. The chain recombines TRBV19 with TRBJ1-4; D unresolved. The length of the CDR3 is 15 residues. Germline CDR1 and CDR2: LNHDA and SQIVND (reference sequence). The V gene lost 0 bases and the J gene lost 8 bases, with 13 bases spanning the gap.

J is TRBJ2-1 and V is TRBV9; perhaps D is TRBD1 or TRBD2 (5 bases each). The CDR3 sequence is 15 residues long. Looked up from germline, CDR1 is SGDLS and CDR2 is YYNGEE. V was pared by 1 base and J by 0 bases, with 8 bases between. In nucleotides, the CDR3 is TGTGCCAGCAGCGTATTGGGGGACTCCTACAATGAGCAGTTCTTC. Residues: CASSVLGDSYNEQFF.

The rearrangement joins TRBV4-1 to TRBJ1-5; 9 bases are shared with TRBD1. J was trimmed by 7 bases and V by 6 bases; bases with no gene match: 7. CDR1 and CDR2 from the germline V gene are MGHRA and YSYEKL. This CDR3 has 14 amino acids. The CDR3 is CASRPQGAGQPQHF. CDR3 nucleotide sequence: TGCGCCAGCAGACCACAGGGGGCTGGGCAGCCCCAGCATTTT.

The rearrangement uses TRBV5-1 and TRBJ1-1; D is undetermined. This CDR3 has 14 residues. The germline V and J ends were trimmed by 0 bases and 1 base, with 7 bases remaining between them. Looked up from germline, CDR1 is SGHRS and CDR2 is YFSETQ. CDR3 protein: CASSLGRWNTEAFF. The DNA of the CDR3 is TGCGCCAGCAGCTTGGGCAGATGGAACACTGAAGCTTTCTTT.

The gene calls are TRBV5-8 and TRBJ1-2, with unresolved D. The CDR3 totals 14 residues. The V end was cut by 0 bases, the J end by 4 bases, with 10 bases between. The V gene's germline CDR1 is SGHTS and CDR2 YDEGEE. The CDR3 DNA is TGTGCCAGCAGCTTGGCCGGATATTCCTATGGCTACACCTTC. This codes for CASSLAGYSYGYTF.

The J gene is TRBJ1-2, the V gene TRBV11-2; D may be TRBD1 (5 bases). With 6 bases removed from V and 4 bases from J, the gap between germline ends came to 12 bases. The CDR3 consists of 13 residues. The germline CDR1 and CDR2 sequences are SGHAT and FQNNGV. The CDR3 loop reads CASSQIDSYGYTF. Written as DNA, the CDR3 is TGTGCCAGCAGTCAGATCGACAGCTATGGCTACACCTTC.

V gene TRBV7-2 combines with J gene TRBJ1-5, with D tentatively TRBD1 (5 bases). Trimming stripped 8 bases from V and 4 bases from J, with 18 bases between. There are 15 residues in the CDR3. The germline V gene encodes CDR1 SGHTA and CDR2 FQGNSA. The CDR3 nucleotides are TGTGCCAGCGGTCCAGGAAGACAGTTAAATCAGCCCCAGCATTTT. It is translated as CASGPGRQLNQPQHF.

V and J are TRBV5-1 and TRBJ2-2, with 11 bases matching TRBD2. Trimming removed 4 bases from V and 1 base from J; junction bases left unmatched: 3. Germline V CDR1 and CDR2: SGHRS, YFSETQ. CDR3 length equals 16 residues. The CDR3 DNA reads TGCGCCAGCAGCCGAACTAGCGGGGGGAACACCGGGGAGCTGTTTTTT. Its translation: CASSRTSGGNTGELFF.

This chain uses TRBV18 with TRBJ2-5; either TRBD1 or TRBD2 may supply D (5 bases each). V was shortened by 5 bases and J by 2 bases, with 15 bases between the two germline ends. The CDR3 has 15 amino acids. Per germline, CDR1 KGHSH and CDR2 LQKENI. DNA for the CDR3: TGTGCCAGCTCAAGGGGTCTAGCATCACAAGAGACCCAGTACTTC. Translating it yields CASSRGLASQETQYF.

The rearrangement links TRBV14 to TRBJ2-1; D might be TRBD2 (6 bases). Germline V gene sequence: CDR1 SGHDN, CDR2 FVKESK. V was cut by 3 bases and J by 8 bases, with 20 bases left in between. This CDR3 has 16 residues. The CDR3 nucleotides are TGTGCCAGCAGCCAGTTCGGGATTGCGGGGTGGGATGAGCAGTTCTTC. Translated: CASSQFGIAGWDEQFF. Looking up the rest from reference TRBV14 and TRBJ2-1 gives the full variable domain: EAGVTQFPSHSVIEKGQTVTLRCDPISGHDNLYWYRRVMGKEIKFLLHFVKESKQDESGMPNNRFLAERTGGTYSTLKVQPAELEDSGVYFCASSQFGIAGWDEQFFGPGTRLTVL.

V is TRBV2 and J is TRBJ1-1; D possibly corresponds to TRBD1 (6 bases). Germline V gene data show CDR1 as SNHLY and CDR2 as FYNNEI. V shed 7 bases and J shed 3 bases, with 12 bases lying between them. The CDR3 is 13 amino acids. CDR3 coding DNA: TGTGCCAGCACCGCGACAGGCTACACTGAAGCTTTCTTT. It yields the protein CASTATGYTEAFF.

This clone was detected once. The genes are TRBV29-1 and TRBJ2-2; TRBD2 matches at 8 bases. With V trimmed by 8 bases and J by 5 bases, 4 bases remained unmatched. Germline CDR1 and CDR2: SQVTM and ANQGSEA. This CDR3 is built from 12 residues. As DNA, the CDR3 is TGCAGCACGACGGGGGGGACCGGGGAGCTGTTTTTT. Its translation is CSTTGGTGELFF.

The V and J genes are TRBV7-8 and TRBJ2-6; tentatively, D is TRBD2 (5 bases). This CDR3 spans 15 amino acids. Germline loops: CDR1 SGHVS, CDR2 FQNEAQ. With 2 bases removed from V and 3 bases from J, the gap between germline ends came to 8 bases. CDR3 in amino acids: CASSLRTVGANVLTF. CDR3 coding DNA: TGTGCCAGCAGCTTAAGGACTGTTGGGGCCAACGTCCTGACTTTC.

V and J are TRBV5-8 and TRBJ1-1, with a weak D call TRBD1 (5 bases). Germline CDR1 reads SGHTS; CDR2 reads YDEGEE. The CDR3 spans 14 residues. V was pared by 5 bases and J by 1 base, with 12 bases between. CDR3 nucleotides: TGTGCCAGCAGACCGGGACTGTGGAACACTGAAGCTTTCTTT. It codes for CASRPGLWNTEAFF.

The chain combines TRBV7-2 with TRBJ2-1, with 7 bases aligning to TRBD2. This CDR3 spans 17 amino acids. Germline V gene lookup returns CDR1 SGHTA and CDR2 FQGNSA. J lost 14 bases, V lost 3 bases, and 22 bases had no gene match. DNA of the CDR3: TGTGCCAGCAGCTTGACTAAACTAGCGTCGAACCCCACCCGCGAGTTCTTC. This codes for CASSLTKLASNPTREFF.

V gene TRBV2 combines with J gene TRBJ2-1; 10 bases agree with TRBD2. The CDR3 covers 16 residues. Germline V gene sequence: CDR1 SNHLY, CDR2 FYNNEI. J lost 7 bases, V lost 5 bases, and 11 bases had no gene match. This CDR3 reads CASSSLAAGGMNEQFF. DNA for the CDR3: TGTGCCAGCAGTTCCCTGGCAGCGGGGGGGATGAATGAGCAGTTCTTC.

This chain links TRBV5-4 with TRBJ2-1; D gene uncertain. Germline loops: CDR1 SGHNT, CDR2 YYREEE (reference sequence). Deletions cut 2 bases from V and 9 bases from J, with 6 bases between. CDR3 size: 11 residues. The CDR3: CASSLIGEQFF. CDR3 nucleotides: TGTGCCAGCAGCTTAATCGGTGAGCAGTTCTTC.

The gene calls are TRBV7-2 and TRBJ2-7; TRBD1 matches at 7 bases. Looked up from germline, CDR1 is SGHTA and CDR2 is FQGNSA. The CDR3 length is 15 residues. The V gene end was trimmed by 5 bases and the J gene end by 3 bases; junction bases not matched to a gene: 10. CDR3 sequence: CASSLTGELYYEQYV. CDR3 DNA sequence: TGTGCCAGCAGCCTTACAGGGGAACTTTACTACGAGCAGTACGTC.

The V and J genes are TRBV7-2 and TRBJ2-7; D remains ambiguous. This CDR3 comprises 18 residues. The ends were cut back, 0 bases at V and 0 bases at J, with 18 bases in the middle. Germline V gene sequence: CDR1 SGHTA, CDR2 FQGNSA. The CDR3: CASSLAAVSPTVSYEQYF. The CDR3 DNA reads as TGTGCCAGCAGCTTAGCTGCAGTTTCCCCTACTGTCTCCTACGAGCAGTACTTC.